Following are 19 T cell receptor beta chains from one sample sequenced in a study of long-term antiretroviral therapy in people with HIV. Assay version v3.0 of immunoSEQ was used, and it was run at survey level. Measured with immunoSEQ multiplex PCR; TCRdb has only the in-frame clones, and not every one. This table holds fewer than 40,000 clones, about four fifths found once. Here the sequenced sample was unsorted PBMCs, taken 1.9 years after starting antiretroviral therapy. The receptor set was obtained from a man aged 18-30 years with HIV.

CDR3 loop: CASSRGQGETQYF. CDR3 DNA: TGTGCCAGCAGTCGAGGACAGGGAGAGACCCAGTACTTC. The J gene is TRBJ2-5, the V gene TRBV7-6; 8 nucleotides align to TRBD1. Germline trimming cut 6 bases from V and 4 bases from J; bases unmatched to any gene: 4. This CDR3 is 13 amino acids long. Germline V lookup: CDR1 SGHVS, CDR2 FNYEAQ.

CDR3 protein: CASSPRRSIYGYTF. DNA of the CDR3: TGTGCCAGCAGCCCGCGGAGGTCGATATATGGCTACACCTTC. The chain carries TRBV5-6 and TRBJ1-2; D uncertain. V lost 4 bases and J lost 5, with 15 bases in between. CDR1 and CDR2 from the germline V gene are SGHDT and YYEEEE. The CDR3 consists of 14 residues.

The chain combines TRBV10-1 with TRBJ1-6; D might be TRBD1 (6 bases). This CDR3 region has 15 residues. V lost 2 bases to trimming and J lost 8 bases, with 13 bases between them. Germline CDR1 is WNHNN and CDR2 is SYGVQD (reference sequence). Here the CDR3 reads CASSEMIGGHSPLHF. Written as DNA, the CDR3 is TGCGCCAGCAGTGAGATGATAGGGGGACATTCACCCCTCCACTTT.

The gene calls are TRBV18 and TRBJ1-1; no definite D call. The germline gives CDR1 KGHSH, CDR2 LQKENI. The CDR3 is made up of 15 amino acids. Trimming left V 3 bases short and J 3 bases short, with 14 bases between. The CDR3 region has the DNA TGTGCCAGCTCACCGCCGGGTTCCTGGGACACTGAAGCTTTCTTT. Translated, it gives CASSPPGSWDTEAFF.

This clone has just one count. V is TRBV6-6 and J is TRBJ2-7; D uncertain. This CDR3 is built from 13 residues. V was clipped by 2 bases and J by 4 bases, with 9 bases between them. Germline V gene data show CDR1 as MNHNY and CDR2 as SVGAGI (reference sequence). CDR3 loop: CASSYAAQYEQYV. CDR3 sequence (DNA): TGTGCCAGCAGTTACGCAGCTCAGTACGAGCAGTACGTC.

This clone was counted only a few times. The chain carries TRBV5-1 and TRBJ1-2; D uncertain. The V end lost 0 bases, the J end lost 8 bases, and 8 bases lay between the germline ends. CDR3 size: 12 residues. Germline V gene data show CDR1 as SGHRS and CDR2 as YFSETQ. CDR3 sequence: CASSLEGSGYTF. The CDR3 DNA reads TGCGCCAGCAGCTTGGAAGGGTCCGGCTACACCTTC.

V usage is TRBV6-1 and J usage is TRBJ2-7; 7 nucleotides line up with TRBD2. V was pared by 4 bases and J by 4 bases, with 7 bases of the junction left unmatched. The CDR3 runs 14 residues. CDR1 and CDR2 (germline): MNHNS, SASEGT. The CDR3 nucleotides are TGTGCCAGCAGTGCCCTAGCGGTGACTTACGAGCAGTACGTC. Residues: CASSALAVTYEQYV.

V usage is TRBV5-1 and J usage is TRBJ2-7, with 7 bases fitting TRBD1. The CDR3 is 15 amino acids. The J segment lost 2 bases and the V segment lost 0 bases, leaving 5 bases of the junction unmatched. Germline V CDR1 and CDR2: SGHRS, YFSETQ. CDR3 amino acids: CASSLETGDTYEQYF. In DNA form, the CDR3 reads TGCGCCAGCAGCTTGGAAACAGGGGACACCTACGAGCAGTACTTC.

The chain is built from TRBV5-1 and TRBJ2-1; D ambiguous. CDR1 is SGHRS and CDR2 is YFSETQ in the germline V gene. The CDR3 consists of 17 residues. Trimming stripped 3 bases from V and 2 bases from J, with 18 bases between. CDR3 in amino acids: CASSSTTTGLAYNEQFF. CDR3 sequence (DNA): TGCGCCAGCAGCTCTACCACGACTGGATTAGCCTACAATGAGCAGTTCTTC.

The CDR3 is CASSPRQATDYGYTF. CDR3 nucleotide sequence: TGTGCCAGTAGTCCGAGACAGGCCACGGACTATGGCTACACCTTC. The genes are TRBV19 and TRBJ1-2; D perhaps matches TRBD1 (6 bases). From germline, CDR1 is LNHDA and CDR2 SQIVND (reference sequence). The V end was cut by 5 bases, the J end by 3 bases, with 16 bases between. There are 15 residues in the CDR3.

This clone was detected once. The chain combines TRBV28 with TRBJ2-7; the D gene could be TRBD1 or TRBD2 (7 bases each). The length of the CDR3 is 14 residues. Germline CDR1 MDHEN, CDR2 SYDVKM. The V end lost 7 bases, the J end lost 0 bases, and 13 bases lay between the germline ends. The CDR3 DNA is TGTGCCAGCATTGCCAGGGGGGGCTCCTACGAGCAGTACTTC. Protein product: CASIARGGSYEQYF. Full variable domain (outside the CDR3, taken from reference TRBV28 and TRBJ2-7): DVKVTQSSRYLVKRTGEKVFLECVQDMDHENMFWYRQDPGLGLRLIYFSYDVKMKEKGDIPEGYSVSREKKERFSLILESASTNQTSMYLCASIARGGSYEQYFGPGTRLTVT.

CDR3 loop: CASSAEDYGYTF. The CDR3 DNA follows: TGCGCCAGCAGCGCGGAAGACTATGGCTACACCTTC. The chain joins TRBV5-1 to TRBJ1-2; no definite D call. CDR3 length: 12 residues. V lost 4 bases and J 3 bases, leaving 7 bases between the germline ends. In germline, CDR1 is SGHRS, CDR2 YFSETQ. Full variable domain (rest looked up from reference TRBV5-1 and TRBJ1-2): KAGVTQTPRYLIKTRGQQVTLSCSPISGHRSVSWYQQTPGQGLQFLFEYFSETQRNKGNFPGRFSGRQFSNSRSEMNVSTLELGDSALYLCASSAEDYGYTFGSGTRLTVV.

This clone was seen once. CDR3 DNA: TGCAGCGTTGTTAGGGGTATTTTGAACACTGAAGCTTTCTTT. The encoded protein is CSVVRGILNTEAFF. This rearrangement joins TRBV29-1 to TRBJ1-1, with D maybe TRBD1 (5 bases). CDR3 size: 14 residues. Germline CDR1 reads SQVTM; CDR2 reads ANQGSEA. The V end was cut by 4 bases, the J end by 0 bases, with 12 bases between.

This clone was picked up a small number of times. The chain recombines TRBV2 with TRBJ2-5; no definite D call. Trimming stripped 4 bases from V and 2 bases from J, with 5 bases between. Germline assignment: CDR1 SNHLY and CDR2 FYNNEI. The CDR3 runs 12 residues. This chain's CDR3 is CASSGLQETQYF. CDR3 coding DNA: TGTGCCAGCAGTGGGCTTCAAGAGACCCAGTACTTC. The variable domain in full, with the rest retrieved from reference TRBV2 and TRBJ2-5, is EPEVTQTPSHQVTQMGQEVILRCVPISNHLYFYWYRQILGQKVEFLVSFYNNEISEKSEIFDDQFSVERPDGSNFTLKIRSTKLEDSAMYFCASSGLQETQYFGPGTRLLVL.

CDR3 sequence reads: CAISDSGGNSPLHF. The CDR3 bases are TGTGCCATCAGTGATTCAGGAGGTAATTCACCCCTCCACTTT. The chain joins TRBV10-3 to TRBJ1-6, with D unresolved. There are 14 residues in the CDR3. Trimming left V 3 bases short and J 6 bases short, with 9 bases between. The V gene's germline CDR1 is ENHRY and CDR2 SYGVKD.

The V call is TRBV7-2, the J call TRBJ1-1, with D hard to call. The CDR3 has 13 residues. Germline V lookup: CDR1 SGHTA, CDR2 FQGNSA. V lost 3 bases and J 0 bases, leaving 5 bases between the germline ends. The CDR3 nucleotides are TGTGCCAGCAGCTTTGCTGTGAACACTGAAGCTTTCTTT. Protein product: CASSFAVNTEAFF.

CDR3 bases: TGTGCCAGCAGCTTATTGGGGGGAACCTATGGCTACACCTTC. Its protein is CASSLLGGTYGYTF. V usage is TRBV7-9 and J usage is TRBJ1-2; D may be TRBD1 (5 bases). Trimming took 2 bases from V and 4 from J, leaving 11 bases between them. The germline V gene encodes CDR1 SEHNR and CDR2 FQNEAQ (reference sequence). This CDR3 spans 14 amino acids. The variable domain in full, with the rest retrieved from reference TRBV7-9 and TRBJ1-2, is DTGVSQNPRHKITKRGQNVTFRCDPISEHNRLYWYRQTLGQGPEFLTYFQNEAQLEKSRLLSDRFSAERPKGSFSTLEIQRTEQGDSAMYLCASSLLGGTYGYTFGSGTRLTVV.

This chain connects TRBV6-1 to TRBJ2-7; D not resolved. The germline V and J ends were trimmed by 5 bases and 3 bases, with 5 bases remaining between them. The CDR3 sequence is 11 residues long. In germline, CDR1 is MNHNS, CDR2 SASEGT. The CDR3 DNA reads TGTGCCAGCAGTTTACTCTACGAGCAGTACTTC. Translating gives CASSLLYEQYF.

V gene TRBV5-6 combines with J gene TRBJ2-7; no clear D. Germline CDR1 is SGHDT and CDR2 is YYEEEE. The CDR3 runs 13 residues. V shed 2 bases and J shed 4 bases, with 10 bases lying between them. The CDR3 coding sequence is TGTGCCAGCAGCTTTTTGGGCTTGTACGAGCAGTACGTC. This encodes CASSFLGLYEQYV.